These 5 T cell receptor beta chains were sequenced from one sample in a study of blood T cell repertoires in COVID-19. The method was immunoSEQ multiplex PCR; TCRdb's version includes in-frame clones alone and lacks a portion of them. The sample consists of more than 85,000 clones, about 90% of them appearing once. What was sequenced was peripheral blood. The receptor set was obtained from a man aged 50 to 59 with COVID-19, enrolled during active disease.

This clone was counted a few times. CDR3 residues: CASSLRGVSYEQYF. CDR3 bases: TGTGCCAGCAGCTTACGGGGGGTCTCCTACGAGCAGTACTTC. This chain uses TRBV7-9 with TRBJ2-7; TRBD2 matches 7 bases. The V and J ends lost 2 bases and 0 bases, in that order; junction bases with no gene match: 1. There are 14 residues in the CDR3. Germline V gene sequence: CDR1 SEHNR, CDR2 FQNEAQ (reference sequence).

V usage is TRBV9 and J usage is TRBJ1-1, with TRBD1 matching over 8 bases. The length of the CDR3 is 13 residues. Losses at the gene ends were 3 bases for V and 7 bases for J; bases not matched to a gene: 5. From germline, CDR1 is SGDLS and CDR2 YYNGEE. This CDR3 reads CASSAGTGDEAFF. The DNA for the CDR3 is TGTGCCAGCAGCGCAGGGACAGGAGATGAAGCTTTCTTT.

The chain has TRBV3-1 (or the pseudogene TRBV3-2) and TRBJ2-7, with TRBD1 identical over 7 bases. Germline loops: CDR1 LGHDT, CDR2 YNNKEL (reference sequence). CDR3 size: 13 residues. Germline trimming cut 5 bases from V and 2 bases from J; bases unmatched to any gene: 3. CDR3: CASSSGTAYEQYF. CDR3 nucleotides: TGTGCCAGCAGCTCCGGGACAGCCTACGAGCAGTACTTC.

The V and J genes are TRBV6-1 and TRBJ2-7, with 10 bases aligning to TRBD2. J gave up 5 bases and V 7 bases, and 8 bases lay outside the gene matches. The CDR3 extends over 14 amino acids. CDR1 is MNHNS and CDR2 is SASEGT in the germline V gene. The CDR3 sequence is CASNQAGGIDEQYF. As DNA, the CDR3 is TGTGCCAGCAACCAAGCGGGGGGGATCGACGAGCAGTACTTC.

The CDR3 DNA sequence: TGTGCCAGCAGTGCCCCGTTCCATGAGCAGTTCTTC. Protein: CASSAPFHEQFF. The V gene is TRBV2, the J gene TRBJ2-1; D is unclear. V was clipped by 4 bases and J by 8 bases, with 9 bases between them. CDR1 is SNHLY and CDR2 is FYNNEI in the germline V gene. This CDR3 is built from 12 residues.